Listed below are T cell receptor beta chains from one sample, sequenced in a study of shared clonotypes between healthy human individuals. The protocol was immunoSEQ multiplex PCR, while the TCRdb copy is restricted to in-frame clones and leaves out a portion. The repertoire has 470,000 or so clones, about 78% of them found once; the top ten carry more than 10%. Material: PBMCs. Receptors originate from a woman aged 40 to 50 in good health. Some clones in this sample may be carry-over from other donors' samples. Both conserved end residues are trimmed from each CDR3.

TRBV10-2	TRBJ2-7	ASSVLAGPSYEQY
TRBV14	TRBJ2-1	ASSQAGAGAGNEQF
TRBV27	TRBJ1-1	ASSLYGTVNTEAF
TRBV5-1	TRBJ1-4	ASSLGGIEKLF
TRBV9	TRBJ2-7	ASSPLTGSYEQY
TRBV7-3	TRBJ2-1	ASSQLAGVLNEQF
TRBV7-3	TRBJ2-7	ASSLGHGEQY
TRBV6-6	TRBJ1-2	ASSPQGGYT
TRBV6-1	TRBJ2-7	ASKSSGRVPEQY
TRBV2	TRBJ2-1	ASILLPGLAGLGEQF
TRBV7-2	TRBJ1-2	ASSPDRGYDYT
TRBV5-1	TRBJ2-3	ASSTVGTGSTDTQY
TRBV5-6	TRBJ2-3	ASSLASLADTQY
TRBV29-1	TRBJ1-1	SVEDRHTGMNTEAF
TRBV5-1	TRBJ1-3	ASSAGQASPGNTIY
TRBV2	TRBJ2-7	ASSKTRDEQY
TRBV5-1	TRBJ2-3	ASRDSISTDTQY
TRBV7-8	TRBJ2-1	ASSLKASPGLDYNEQF
TRBV11-2	TRBJ2-1	ASSLDLRSGSWNEQF
TRBV6-7	TRBJ2-4	ASSPRAEGLLKDKNIQY
TRBV7-9	TRBJ1-1	ASSFERRSPNTEAF
TRBV29-1	TRBJ2-1	SVGSYNEQF
TRBV6-4	TRBJ1-4	ASRQAQGLF
TRBV5-1	TRBJ2-1	ASSAPLLAGANEQF
TRBV12-5	TRBJ2-5	ASGLGTFKETQY
TRBV6-1	TRBJ2-7	ASSEISGSKDEQY
TRBV18	TRBJ2-1	ASSEQSYNEQF
TRBV5-4	TRBJ2-7	ASSSGSNSYEQY
TRBV30	TRBJ2-2	AWSSGRSWTGELF
TRBV29-1	TRBJ2-5	SAYRGGETQY
TRBV19	TRBJ2-7	ASSIRQGGEQY
TRBV7-2	TRBJ2-7	ASSRWAGVNYEQY
TRBV2	TRBJ2-5	ASSLTRETQY
TRBV5-6	TRBJ1-2	ASSSAGTGPANYGYT
TRBV27	TRBJ2-7	ASSLGTSGTTEQY
TRBV10-3	TRBJ2-1	AISRRQGINEQF
TRBV25-1	TRBJ1-1	ASSGDRANTEAF
TRBV7-2	TRBJ2-7	ASSLWQSYEQY
TRBV6-5	TRBJ1-1	ASSGHENTEAF
TRBV5-1	TRBJ2-4	ASSLDGLAKNIQY
TRBV7-3	TRBJ2-5	ASSSPWVAGGTQY
TRBV15	TRBJ2-7	ATSRTGGPTYEQY
TRBV28	TRBJ1-4	ATVPTATNEKLF
TRBV29-1	TRBJ1-5	SVVSVDPNQPQH
TRBV5-4	TRBJ2-7	ASSLEPGRELYEQY
TRBV11-3	TRBJ2-2	ASSWTGGNTGELF
TRBV2	TRBJ2-7	ASSAGLSYEQY
TRBV7-8	TRBJ1-4	ASSRGGDEKLF
TRBV29-1	TRBJ2-3	SVDRTDTQY
TRBV28	TRBJ2-7	ASTPGGRAGYEQY
TRBV2	TRBJ1-5	ASTRATSRGNQPQH
TRBV5-1	TRBJ2-2	ASTPTETGELF
TRBV15	TRBJ2-7	ATSSQQGVSYEQY
TRBV7-8	-	ASSPSGSSYEQY